The 20 T cell receptor beta chains listed next were all sequenced from one sample in a study of blood T cell repertoires in COVID-19. The assay was immunoSEQ multiplex PCR, and TCRdb's table has in-frame clones only and misses some. The sample shows under 200,000 clones, 85% of them seen only once. Sequences were obtained from peripheral blood. These receptors were taken from a man aged 55 to 70 with COVID-19, enrolled during active disease.

This chain links TRBV6-2 or TRBV6-3 with TRBJ2-2, with D uncertain. CDR1 is MNHEY and CDR2 is SVGEGT in the germline V gene. CDR3 length: 12 residues. V dropped 4 bases and J dropped 6 bases, with 6 bases sitting between them. CDR3 in DNA: TGTGCCAGCAGTTTACGGGCCGGGGAGCTGTTTTTT. This codes for CASSLRAGELFF.

The DNA of the CDR3 is TGTGCCAGCAGCTACGGGTTCACTGAAGCTTTCTTT. Its translation: CASSYGFTEAFF. V is TRBV5-6 and J is TRBJ1-1; no clear D. Germline V lookup: CDR1 SGHDT, CDR2 YYEEEE. The germline V and J ends were trimmed by 3 bases and 4 bases, with 7 bases remaining between them. This CDR3 comprises 12 residues.

The V call is TRBV2, the J call TRBJ2-7; TRBD1 might be the D (5 bases). The ends were cut back, 4 bases at V and 5 bases at J, with 15 bases in the middle. Germline CDR1 is SNHLY and CDR2 is FYNNEI. CDR3 length: 14 amino acids. CDR3 loop: CASSVGAIINEQYF. The CDR3 DNA sequence: TGTGCCAGCAGTGTAGGGGCGATAATCAACGAGCAGTACTTC.

V is TRBV30 and J is TRBJ1-4, with D possibly matching TRBD1 (6 bases). This CDR3 has 15 amino acids. Germline values: CDR1 GTSNPN, CDR2 SVGIG (reference sequence). Deletions cut 3 bases from V and 2 bases from J, with 13 bases between. This chain's CDR3 is CAWSATGRTNEKLFF. In DNA, the CDR3 is TGTGCCTGGAGCGCCACAGGGCGGACTAATGAAAAACTGTTTTTT.

The CDR3 protein is CATSDRDSPRETQYF. CDR3 DNA sequence: TGTGCCACCAGTGATCGGGACTCCCCGCGGGAGACCCAGTACTTC. The chain combines TRBV24-1 with TRBJ2-5; TRBD2 might be the D (6 bases). CDR1 and CDR2 from the germline V gene are KGHDR and SFDVKD. V gave up 3 bases and J gave up 5 bases, with 15 bases separating them. The length of the CDR3 is 15 residues.

The chain has TRBV6-5 and TRBJ1-5; TRBD1 agrees at 11 bases. Trimming at V came to 6 bases and at J to 3 bases, leaving 4 bases not matched to a gene. The CDR3 runs to 15 residues. The germline gives CDR1 MNHEY, CDR2 SVGAGI. CDR3 sequence (DNA): TGTGCCAGCAGGGGGACAGGGGGACCCAATCAGCCCCAGCATTTT. Amino acid sequence: CASRGTGGPNQPQHF.

This rearrangement joins TRBV5-4 to TRBJ2-7; D might be TRBD1 (5 bases). V lost 0 bases and J lost 4, with 11 bases in between. The germline gives CDR1 SGHNT, CDR2 YYREEE (reference sequence). The CDR3 covers 14 residues. The CDR3 loop reads CASSLDYRSYEQYF. DNA of the CDR3: TGTGCCAGCAGCTTGGATTACAGGTCTTACGAGCAGTACTTC.

On this clone: Additional DNA sequences in this sample encode the identical CDR3. The J gene is TRBJ1-6, the V gene TRBV3-1 (or the pseudogene TRBV3-2); TRBD1 might be the D (6 bases). The CDR3 is 15 residues long. The germline V gene has CDR1 LGHDT and CDR2 YNNKEL (reference sequence). V was trimmed by 1 base and J by 7 bases, leaving 11 bases between them. CDR3 DNA sequence: TGTGCCAGCAGCCAAGGAGGGCAGGGGAATTCACCCCTCCACTTT. This codes for CASSQGGQGNSPLHF.

This clone appeared a few times. V gene TRBV7-2 combines with J gene TRBJ1-6; 9 nucleotides agree with TRBD1. V trimming: 3 bases; J trimming: 7 bases; junction bases outside the gene matches: 4. The CDR3 covers 15 residues. Per the germline V gene, CDR1 is SGHTA and CDR2 is FQGNSA. The CDR3 is CASSFGTGMNSPLHF. CDR3 DNA sequence: TGTGCCAGCAGCTTCGGGACAGGGATGAATTCACCCCTCCACTTT.

This clone has more than one count but fewer than ten. V gene TRBV10-1 combines with J gene TRBJ2-3; TRBD1 aligns across 10 bases. J gave up 4 bases and V 7 bases, and 5 bases lay outside the gene matches. The CDR3 is made up of 14 amino acids. From germline, CDR1 is WNHNN and CDR2 SYGVQD (reference sequence). The chain's CDR3 is CASNDRGPADTQYF. The DNA for the CDR3 is TGCGCCAGCAATGACAGGGGGCCCGCAGATACGCAGTATTTT.

This sequence joins TRBV12-3 or TRBV12-4 and TRBJ1-2; no reliable D call. The germline V and J ends were trimmed by 5 bases and 2 bases, with 9 bases remaining between them. CDR3 size: 13 residues. The CDR3 region has the DNA TGTGCCAGCAGTCCGGAGAGAAACTATGGCTACACCTTC. Residues: CASSPERNYGYTF.

This sequence joins TRBV11-2 and TRBJ1-3; D is undetermined. The V end was cut by 5 bases, the J end by 7 bases, with 12 bases between. Germline loops: CDR1 SGHAT, CDR2 FQNNGV. CDR3 length: 13 amino acids. CDR3 protein: CASSPGVRNTIYF. The CDR3 nucleotides are TGTGCCAGCAGCCCCGGGGTACGGAACACCATATATTTT.

The chain couples TRBV14 to TRBJ2-2; no definite D call. The CDR3 totals 14 residues. V lost 10 bases and J 3 bases, leaving 15 bases between the germline ends. Germline V CDR1 and CDR2: SGHDN, FVKESK. Here the CDR3 reads CATSGGMHTGELFF. Written as DNA, the CDR3 is TGTGCCACCTCAGGTGGCATGCACACCGGGGAGCTGTTTTTT.

V usage is TRBV10-3 and J usage is TRBJ2-3; TRBD2 is a possible D gene (7 bases). The V end lost 10 bases, the J end lost 3 bases, and 11 bases lay between the germline ends. The CDR3 contains 12 residues. Germline CDR1 and CDR2: ENHRY and SYGVKD. The CDR3 is CATKGGTDTQYF. In nucleotides, the CDR3 is TGTGCCACCAAGGGGGGGACAGATACGCAGTATTTT.

This clone was found once. This rearrangement joins TRBV7-9 to TRBJ1-3, with 9 bases fitting TRBD1. The CDR3 runs 16 residues. Germline CDR1 reads SEHNR; CDR2 reads FQNEAQ (reference sequence). After removal of 0 bases from V and 2 bases from J, the junction contained 2 bases not matched to a gene. The CDR3 nucleotides are TGTGCCAGCAGCTTAGCGGGACAGGGCGCTGGAAACACCATATATTTT. The encoded protein is CASSLAGQGAGNTIYF.

The V call is TRBV30, the J call TRBJ1-1; D is unresolved. Germline assignment: CDR1 GTSNPN and CDR2 SVGIG (reference sequence). The germline V and J ends were trimmed by 1 base and 10 bases, with 13 bases remaining between them. The CDR3 covers 12 residues. CDR3 nucleotides: TGTGCCTGGAGTGCCTATTCTGGAGGAGCTTTCTTT. Its translation is CAWSAYSGGAFF.

The chain joins TRBV7-9 to TRBJ1-5; D is perhaps TRBD1 (6 bases). This CDR3 comprises 14 residues. Trimming took off 8 bases at V and 7 bases at J, with 18 bases between the two ends. Germline CDR1 reads SEHNR; CDR2 reads FQNEAQ (reference sequence). DNA of the CDR3: TGTGCCAGCGGCACCGGGACAATGTTCCAGCCCCAGCATTTT. This encodes CASGTGTMFQPQHF.

The CDR3 loop is CASSLAGGLGQPQHF. CDR3 bases: TGTGCCAGCAGCTTAGCGGGGGGTCTTGGTCAGCCCCAGCATTTT. The chain employs TRBV7-9 and TRBJ1-5, with D maybe TRBD1 (5 bases). This CDR3 contains 15 residues. Deletions cut 0 bases from V and 6 bases from J, with 12 bases between. CDR1 and CDR2 from the germline V gene are SEHNR and FQNEAQ (reference sequence).

V gene TRBV7-9 combines with J gene TRBJ1-5, with 8 bases that match TRBD1. With 1 base clipped from V and 3 bases from J, the junction kept 8 bases outside the gene matches. The length of the CDR3 is 17 residues. The V gene's germline CDR1 is SEHNR and CDR2 FQNEAQ (reference sequence). The CDR3 sequence: CASSLGSSTGANQPQHF. Written as DNA, the CDR3 is TGTGCCAGCAGCTTAGGGTCATCGACAGGGGCCAATCAGCCCCAGCATTTT.

V gene TRBV2 combines with J gene TRBJ2-6; 9 bases agree with TRBD1. CDR1 is SNHLY, CDR2 FYNNEI, per germline. The CDR3 spans 16 residues. Unmatched junction bases numbered 5, after V lost 6 bases and J lost 2 bases. This chain's CDR3 is CASRETGGAGANVLTF. CDR3 sequence (DNA): TGTGCCAGCAGAGAGACAGGGGGAGCTGGGGCCAACGTCCTGACTTTC.